This entry lists 9 T cell receptor beta chains sequenced from one sample in a study of Ad26.COV2.S vaccination and SARS-CoV-2 variants (dated by TCRdb to about 2021). The library was made by the immunoSEQ multiplex PCR assay. Not all clones reach the TCRdb copy of this immuneACCESS table, which keeps in-frame sequences only. Checked studies attribute under half of the gap to unresolved V genes and leave the rest unexplained. The sample table records 330,000 or so clones; 90% of these occur just once. The ten top clones hold around 5.5% of the sample. In the paper's terms, the treatment or condition label means: around 19 received Ad26.COV2.S at low or high dose, single or two shots; 5 received placebo; per-sample allocation not given. Repertoires of vaccine and placebo recipients were sequenced from samples collected on day 63 after the first injection. Material: peripheral blood, obtained in a trial of Ad26.COV2.S vaccine versus placebo. The receptors shown here come from a person between 18 and 65 years old who received the Ad26.COV2.S COVID-19 vaccine or a placebo.

This clone was seen just once. The chain employs TRBV5-1 and TRBJ1-5, with no clear D. The CDR3 is 15 amino acids. CDR1 and CDR2 (germline): SGHRS, YFSETQ. V was cut by 0 bases and J by 1 base, with 8 bases left in between. In nucleotides, the CDR3 is TGCGCCAGCAGCTTGGGAGGCGTCAGCAATCAGCCCCAGCATTTT. This sequence encodes CASSLGGVSNQPQHF.

A note on this clone: This CDR3 is also generated by other DNA sequences in the sample. The chain carries TRBV5-1 and TRBJ1-1, with 8 bases aligning to TRBD1. This CDR3 has 14 residues. Per the germline V gene, CDR1 is SGHRS and CDR2 is YFSETQ. J lost 3 bases, V lost 4 bases, and 5 bases had no gene match. CDR3 sequence (DNA): TGCGCCAGCAGCCTAGCAGGGGGCTACACTGAAGCTTTCTTT. It codes for CASSLAGGYTEAFF.

The chain recombines TRBV19 with TRBJ1-3; a possible D gene is TRBD1 (6 bases). V was clipped by 3 bases and J by 1 base, with 19 bases between them. Germline values: CDR1 LNHDA, CDR2 SQIVND (reference sequence). The CDR3 runs to 18 residues. The CDR3 DNA follows: TGTGCCAGTAGTATTGGGCAGGGGAGAATAGCGTCTGGAAACACCATATATTTT. As protein: CASSIGQGRIASGNTIYF.

The chain joins TRBV5-6 to TRBJ1-1; no reliable D call. The V end lost 0 bases, the J end lost 2 bases, and 14 bases lay between the germline ends. There are 16 residues in the CDR3. Germline loops: CDR1 SGHDT, CDR2 YYEEEE. CDR3 residues: CASSLDKRHTNTEAFF. CDR3 nucleotides: TGTGCCAGCAGCTTGGACAAGAGGCACACTAACACTGAAGCTTTCTTT.

The chain carries TRBV5-6 and TRBJ1-5; D is undetermined. The CDR3 is 16 amino acids. Germline V gene data show CDR1 as SGHDT and CDR2 as YYEEEE. The V end lost 2 bases, the J end lost 4 bases, and 16 bases lay between the germline ends. The CDR3 sequence is CASSFGRGLGNQPQHF. DNA for the CDR3: TGTGCCAGCAGCTTCGGTCGGGGTTTGGGAAATCAGCCCCAGCATTTT.

This clone was detected only once. V and J are TRBV4-2 and TRBJ2-1; 8 bases fit TRBD2. Germline V gene sequence: CDR1 LGHNA, CDR2 YNFKEQ. The CDR3 has 13 amino acids. V trimming: 4 bases; J trimming: 7 bases; junction bases outside the gene matches: 3. This chain's CDR3 is CASSPSGLNEQFF. The DNA of the CDR3 is TGTGCCAGCAGCCCTAGCGGGCTAAATGAGCAGTTCTTC.

The rearrangement uses TRBV5-1 and TRBJ2-1; D ambiguous. Germline V CDR1 and CDR2: SGHRS, YFSETQ. V lost 4 bases to trimming and J lost 5 bases, with 13 bases between them. The CDR3 extends over 14 amino acids. The CDR3: CASSLGRMDNEQFF. The CDR3 coding sequence is TGCGCCAGCAGCCTTGGACGGATGGACAATGAGCAGTTCTTC.

Concerning this clone itself: Relative to the germline gene, one junction end is altered; a read error may explain this. The rearrangement uses TRBV6-5 and TRBJ2-7; D unclear. This CDR3 region has 11 residues. Germline-derived CDR1 and CDR2 are MNHEY and SVGAGI. The CDR3 DNA sequence: TGTGCCAGCGGCCACTCCTCCGAGCAGTACTTC. Protein sequence: CASGHSSEQYF.

J is TRBJ1-2 and V is TRBV27; tentatively, D is TRBD1 (5 bases). This CDR3 contains 13 residues. Germline values: CDR1 MNHEY, CDR2 SMNVEV (reference sequence). Trimming stripped 6 bases from V and 7 bases from J, with 15 bases between. CDR3: CASRPQGRGGYTF. The CDR3 coding sequence is TGTGCCAGCAGACCCCAAGGGAGGGGTGGCTACACCTTC.